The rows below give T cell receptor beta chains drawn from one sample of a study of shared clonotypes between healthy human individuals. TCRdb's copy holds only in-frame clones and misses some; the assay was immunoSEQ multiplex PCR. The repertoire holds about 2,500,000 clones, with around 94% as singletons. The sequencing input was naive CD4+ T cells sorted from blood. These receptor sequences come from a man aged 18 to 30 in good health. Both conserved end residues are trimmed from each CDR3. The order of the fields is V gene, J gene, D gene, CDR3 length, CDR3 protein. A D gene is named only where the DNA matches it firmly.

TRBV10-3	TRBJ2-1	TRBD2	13	AISESRTSAIEQF
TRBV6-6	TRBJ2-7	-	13	ASSYSPVGPYEQY
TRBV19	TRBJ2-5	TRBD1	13	ASSIDRGVQETQY
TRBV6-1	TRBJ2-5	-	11	ASRSPGQETQY
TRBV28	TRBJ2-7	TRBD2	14	ASSLSVAGGRSEQY
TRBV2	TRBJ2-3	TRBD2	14	ASSLPASGGTDTQY
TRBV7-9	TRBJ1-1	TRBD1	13	ASSLGTGMDTEAF
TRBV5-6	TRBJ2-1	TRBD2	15	ASSLGSGTSAYNEQF
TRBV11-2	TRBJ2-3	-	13	ASSLVRGSTDTQY
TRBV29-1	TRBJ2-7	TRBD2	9	SVSRGGEQY
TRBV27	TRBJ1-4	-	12	ASSLLGRNEKLF
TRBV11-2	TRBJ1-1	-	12	ASSWGEVNTEAF
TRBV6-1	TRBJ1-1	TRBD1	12	ASSTRQGAAEAF
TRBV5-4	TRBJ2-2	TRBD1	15	ASSLGSRGPGTGELF
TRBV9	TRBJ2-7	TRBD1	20	ASSYRTDRGGFGCFPRLEQY
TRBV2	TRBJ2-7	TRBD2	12	ANGRSGRAYEQY
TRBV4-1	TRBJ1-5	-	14	ASSQGGRQANQPQH
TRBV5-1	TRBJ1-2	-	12	ASSPGPSNYGYT
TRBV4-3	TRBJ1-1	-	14	ASSQGPELMNTEAF
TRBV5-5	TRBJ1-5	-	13	ASSPQGPSNQPQH
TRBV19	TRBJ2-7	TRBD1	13	ASSRHGQGFSEQY
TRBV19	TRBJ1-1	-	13	ASRVGQQINTEAF
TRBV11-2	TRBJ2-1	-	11	ASSSSSYNEQF
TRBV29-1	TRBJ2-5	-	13	SVRRGSSPGETQY
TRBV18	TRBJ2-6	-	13	ASSQPGAGANVLT
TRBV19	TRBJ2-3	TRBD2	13	ASSFLAAATDTQY
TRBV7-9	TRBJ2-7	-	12	ASSPLTAGGEQY
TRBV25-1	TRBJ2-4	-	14	ASSGKKGPAKNIQY
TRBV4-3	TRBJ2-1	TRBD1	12	ASSLSDRNNEQF
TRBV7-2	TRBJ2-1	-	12	ASSLARGYNEQF
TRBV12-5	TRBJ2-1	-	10	ASGTGFNEQF
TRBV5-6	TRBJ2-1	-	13	ASSFTELAYNEQF
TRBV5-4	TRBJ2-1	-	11	ASSRQDYNEQF
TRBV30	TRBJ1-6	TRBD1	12	AWRGQGDNSPLH
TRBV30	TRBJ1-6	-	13	AWSPRRSGNSPLH
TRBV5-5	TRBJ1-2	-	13	ASSLNAPPNYGYT